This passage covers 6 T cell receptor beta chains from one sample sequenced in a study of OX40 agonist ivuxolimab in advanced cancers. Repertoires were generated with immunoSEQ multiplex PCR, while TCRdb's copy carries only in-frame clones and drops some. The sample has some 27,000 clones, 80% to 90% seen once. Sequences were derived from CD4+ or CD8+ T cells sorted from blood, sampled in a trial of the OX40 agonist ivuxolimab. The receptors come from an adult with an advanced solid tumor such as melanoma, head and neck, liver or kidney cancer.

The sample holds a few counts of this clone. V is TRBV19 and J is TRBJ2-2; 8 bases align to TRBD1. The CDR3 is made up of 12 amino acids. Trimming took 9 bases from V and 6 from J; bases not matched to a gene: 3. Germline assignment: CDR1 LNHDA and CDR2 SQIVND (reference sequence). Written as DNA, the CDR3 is TGTGCCAGCACGGACAGGGCCGGGGAGCTGTTTTTT. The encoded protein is CASTDRAGELFF.

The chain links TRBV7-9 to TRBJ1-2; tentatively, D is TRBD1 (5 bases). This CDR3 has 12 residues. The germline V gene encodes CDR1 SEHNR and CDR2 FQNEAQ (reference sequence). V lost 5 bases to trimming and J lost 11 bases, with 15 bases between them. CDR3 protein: CASSDPGMRYTF. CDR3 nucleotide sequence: TGTGCCAGCAGCGACCCAGGGATGAGGTACACCTTC.

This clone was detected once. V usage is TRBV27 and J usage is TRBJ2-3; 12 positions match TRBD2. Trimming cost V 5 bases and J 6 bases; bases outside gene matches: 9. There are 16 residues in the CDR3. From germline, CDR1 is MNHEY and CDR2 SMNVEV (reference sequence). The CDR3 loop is CASSALAGGPRDTQYF. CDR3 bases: TGTGCCAGCAGTGCCCTAGCGGGAGGGCCGAGGGATACGCAGTATTTT.

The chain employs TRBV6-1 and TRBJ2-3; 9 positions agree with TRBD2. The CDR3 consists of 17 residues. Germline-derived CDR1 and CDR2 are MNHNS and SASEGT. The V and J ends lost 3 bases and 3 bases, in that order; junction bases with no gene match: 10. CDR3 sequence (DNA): TGTGCCAGCAGTGATTTTATAAGCGGGGGGAGGACAGATACGCAGTATTTT. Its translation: CASSDFISGGRTDTQYF.

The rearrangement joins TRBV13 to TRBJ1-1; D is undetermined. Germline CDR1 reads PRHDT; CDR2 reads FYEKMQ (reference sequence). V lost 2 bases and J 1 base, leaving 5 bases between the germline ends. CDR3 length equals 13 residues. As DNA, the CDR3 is TGTGCCAGCAGCTTACAGGAGAACACTGAAGCTTTCTTT. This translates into CASSLQENTEAFF.

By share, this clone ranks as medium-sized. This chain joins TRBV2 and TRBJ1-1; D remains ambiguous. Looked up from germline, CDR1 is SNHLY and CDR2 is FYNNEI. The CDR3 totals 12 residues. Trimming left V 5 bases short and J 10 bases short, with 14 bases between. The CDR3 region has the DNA TGTGCCAGCAGTAAGGCGATAGGGCCAGCTTTCTTT. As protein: CASSKAIGPAFF. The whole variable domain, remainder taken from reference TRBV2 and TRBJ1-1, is EPEVTQTPSHQVTQMGQEVILRCVPISNHLYFYWYRQILGQKVEFLVSFYNNEISEKSEIFDDQFSVERPDGSNFTLKIRSTKLEDSAMYFCASSKAIGPAFFGQGTRLTVV.